The T cell receptor (beta chain) described here comes from a study of beta chain features in type 1 diabetes (dated by TCRdb to the late 2010s). For the study in its entirety: No differences in mean age, gender distribution, total cell number or subset yield were found between patients and healthy donors. A total of under 140,000,000 sorted cells were examined across all samples, and the number of cells per subset was strongly correlated with RNA yield. The study compared TCRB repertoires of sorted circulating CD4+ T cell subsets between recently diagnosed type 1 diabetes patients and matched healthy donors. Whereas all 28 donors provided naive and central memory subsets, regulatory and stem cell-like memory subsets were isolated from just 8 patients and roughly 8 healthy donors.

CDR1 and CDR2 (SGHRS, YFSETQ) derive from the germline V gene. The CDR3 numbers 14 residues from cysteine through phenylalanine. Just CDR3 DNA is preserved here, 42 bases in frame from base 1. Each donor gave one peripheral blood draw, about 110 mL on average, collected into heparinised tubes. A BD FACSAria II and a panel including CD45RO, CCR7, CD25, CD127, CD95 and CD27 were used to sort naive, central memory, regulatory and stem cell-like memory CD4+ T cells. Every sorted population had a purity above 95%. PBMCs were isolated immediately by Lymphoprep density gradient centrifugation and stained directly without culture. To minimize batch effects, samples were stained and sorted in pairs, one healthy donor with one patient per experiment. The investigation overall reported the following: PCR may preferentially amplify shorter templates, but because patient and control samples were amplified and corrected together, any resulting skew would affect both groups equally. Patients with type 1 diabetes made fewer insertions and deleted more nucleotides at VDJ recombination sites, implying thymic rearrangement abnormalities. HLA sub-analyses involved small numbers of individuals, so any influence of HLA type on TCRB rearrangement remained unresolved. Type 1 diabetes patients showed a moderate but significant shortening of TCRB CDR3 length in all four CD4+ subsets. Naive, central memory and regulatory TCRB repertoires appeared to be more similar among patients than among healthy donors. Because cDNA rather than genomic DNA was sequenced, highly expressing activated cells could have been over-represented, although no difference in activation and CD3 levels was found between groups.

The sample holds a few counts of this clone. Its binding antigen is unknown. At one end the junction does not follow the germline gene, possibly because of a read error. The entire isolated RNA was reverse transcribed using the High Capacity cDNA Reverse Transcription Kit, and thus expressed TCRB transcripts were sequenced. Deep immunoSEQ sequencing was performed on naive, central memory and regulatory T cell samples, with an average of approximately 4 million total reads per sample. Sorted cells were lysed in RLT buffer, and RNA was extracted using DNase-treated RNeasy Micro or Mini kits according to cell number. To prevent cross-contamination, each cell subset was processed individually, whereas patient and healthy donor samples were processed jointly. The immunoSEQ multiplex PCR was used to amplify TCRB sequences from cDNA, generating 87-bp fragments that spanned the CDR3 region. Sequencing of the amplicons was performed on the Illumina HiSeq platform. In the source study's methods: PCR bias was computationally corrected using synthetic template baselines, reads within Hamming distance 2 were collapsed, and singletons that could not be merged were discarded. Reads were aligned against IMGT so that V, D and J genes, CDR3 length and insertions or deletions at six rearrangement sites could be assigned. Within each subset, clonotype counts were normalized to sorted cell number, after which true diversity and Gini coefficients were computed with the tcR R package. Repertoire sharing was quantified using the overlap coefficient calculated on TCRB nucleotide sequences. Not all clones reach the TCRdb copy of this immuneACCESS table, which keeps in-frame sequences only. Checked studies attribute under half of the gap to unresolved V genes and leave the rest unexplained. Clone size and the V and J calls come from that table; the DNA yielded D and trimming. Counted in this sample were 300,000 to 450,000 clones; 8.5% to 10% of them appeared once. Of the sample, around 0.66% falls within the top ten clones.

The source of this sequence is a man aged 30 to 45 with type 1 diabetes. In this chain, TRBV5-1 is recombined with TRBJ1-1; 7 central nucleotides agree with TRBD1. Sequencing used central memory CD4+ T cells from blood. This receptor has the CDR3 CASRLGQLNTEAFF. The sequenced DNA: TGCGCCAGCAGGTTGGGACAGCTGAACACTGAAGCTTTCTTT. The CDR3, completed at both ends by the reference TRBV5-1 and TRBJ1-1 genes, gives the full variable domain KAGVTQTPRYLIKTRGQQVTLSCSPISGHRSVSWYQQTPGQGLQFLFEYFSETQRNKGNFPGRFSGRQFSNSRSEMNVSTLELGDSALYLCASRLGQLNTEAFFGQGTRLTVV.